This T cell receptor beta chain comes out of a study of shared clonotypes between healthy human individuals. Study-wide results and limits: Generation probabilities of non-shared clonotypes were lower (relative to those shared by all four donors).

The material for each subset, its genomic DNA, was split evenly across several immunoSEQ plates. Method: immunoSEQ multiplex PCR; TCRdb's copy keeps in-frame clones and lacks some. The repertoire holds approximately 2,300,000 clones, with about 90% as singletons. On this clone: Its antigen is currently unknown.

CDR3 length: 15 residues. V was clipped by 4 bases and J by 0 bases, with 11 bases between them. CDR1 SGDLS and CDR2 YYNGEE come from the germline V gene. This rearrangement joins TRBV9 to TRBJ1-3; D remains ambiguous. Material for sequencing was naive CD4+ T cells from PBMCs. As to subset: CD45RA+ positively selected. The source of this sequence is a man younger than 35 in good health. Some clones in this sample may be carry-over from other donors' samples. The CDR3 spells CASSRQGVSGNTIYF. The CDR3 nucleotides are TGTGCCAGCAGCCGACAAGGAGTCTCTGGAAACACCATATATTTT.